Sequencing of this T cell receptor (beta chain) was carried out in a study of T cell responses to AZD1222 COVID-19 vaccine. Generated by immunoSEQ multiplex PCR, the TCRdb table keeps only in-frame clones and is missing some. The data hold about 120,000 clones, with around nine tenths observed a single time. Whole-study findings and limits: In a largely white British group with more females than males, clonal diversity was possibly underestimated. Baseline serostatus was positive in only a handful of AZD1222 recipients. Dominant CD4 TCR responses targeted spike regions 160-218 and 743-854. Close to half of all spike-specific TCRs reportedly target regions of the variants that are unmutated.

CDR1 is SGHTA, CDR2 FQGNSA, per germline. V lost 0 bases, J lost 4 bases, and 4 bases lay in between. This CDR3 has 14 residues. On this clone: The antigen is unknown.

This sample comprised peripheral blood, obtained 28 days after the second AZD1222 dose. The TCR comes from an adult who received the AZD1222 COVID-19 vaccine. The genes are TRBV7-2 and TRBJ1-6, with D unresolved. CDR3 in amino acids: CASSLASYNSPLHF. The DNA for the CDR3 is TGTGCCAGCAGCTTAGCCAGTTATAATTCACCCCTCCACTTT.